The T cell receptor (beta chain) under discussion was sequenced for a study of T cells in Graves' hyperthyroidism and ophthalmopathy. On the study more broadly: Any treatment followed the collection of peripheral blood at initial diagnosis.

There were TCR beta CDR3 regions amplified from RNA transcripts. First-round RT-PCR with HTBI primers amplified the TCR CDR3 region. One entry per CDR3 protein, called by TCRdb with MiXCR from the multiplex PCR reads. The profile covers about 360,000 distinct CDR3 sequences, with approximately 25% appearing a single time and around 79% taken by the ten largest. At least ten counts were recorded for this clonotype. Germline V gene sequence: CDR1 LGHDT, CDR2 YNNKEL (reference sequence). This CDR3 is built from 13 residues. V was cut by 1 base and J by 7 bases, with 10 bases left in between. Newly diagnosed hyperthyroidism, duration under 2 months, in patients aged 18 to 65.

The sample was blood. The TCR originated in a man in his forties or fifties with Graves' hyperthyroidism. The V gene is TRBV3-1, the J gene TRBJ1-2; D gene ambiguous. Here the CDR3 DNA reads TGTGCCAGCAGCCAAGGTCCACTGTCTGGCTACACCTTC. Residues: CASSQGPLSGYTF. Drawing the rest from reference TRBV3-1 and TRBJ1-2, the complete variable domain is DTAVSQTPKYLVTQMGNDKSIKCEQNLGHDTMYWYKQDSKKFLKIMFSYNNKELIINETVPNRFSPKSPDKAHLNLHINSLELGDSAVYFCASSQGPLSGYTFGSGTRLTVV.